What follows are 16 T cell receptor beta chains derived from one specimen sequenced in a study of regulatory T cells in long-lasting Graves disease. According to the study, TCR beta libraries were built with iRepertoire HTBI primers and CDR3-region Arm-PCR. TCRdb reprocessed the multiplex PCR reads with MiXCR, giving one entry per CDR3 protein. The sample consists of 600,000 to 650,000 distinct CDR3 sequences, roughly 15% of them appearing once. This sample's time point: newly diagnosed GD, antithyroid drugs for less than 3 months. The authors made the TCR library using RNA they extracted from PBMCs. In addition, the sample was reused for a study of T cells in Graves' hyperthyroidism and ophthalmopathy.

This sample comprised peripheral blood mononuclear cells (PBMCs), obtained at new diagnosis, from a patient treated with antithyroid drugs. Receptors were obtained from a woman aged 25 to 39 with Graves disease.

This clonotype was detected ten times or more. V usage is TRBV30 and J usage is TRBJ1-1, with 7 bases lining up with TRBD1. Germline CDR1 reads GTSNPN; CDR2 reads SVGIG (reference sequence). V was pared by 3 bases and J by 7 bases, with 8 bases of the junction left unmatched. The CDR3 spans 13 residues. The DNA for the CDR3 is TGTGCCTGGAGCGAGACAGGGAGAAATGAAGCTTTCTTT. Translated: CAWSETGRNEAFF.

This clonotype was recorded many times. The chain is built from TRBV7-8 and TRBJ2-3, with a possible D match to TRBD1 (5 bases). The CDR3 covers 16 residues. The V gene's germline CDR1 is SGHVS and CDR2 FQNEAQ. The V and J ends lost 0 bases and 2 bases respectively, with 12 bases between them. CDR3 sequence: CASSLASTQVTDTQYF. The CDR3 coding sequence is TGTGCCAGCAGCTTAGCAAGTACACAGGTCACAGATACGCAGTATTTT.

This clonotype has ten or more counts. CDR3: CSASTPNSNEQFF. As DNA, the CDR3 is TGCAGTGCTAGTACACCTAATAGCAATGAGCAGTTCTTC. The chain uses TRBV20-1 and TRBJ2-1; D gene ambiguous. The CDR3 is 13 amino acids. The ends were cut back, 3 bases at V and 6 bases at J, with 12 bases in the middle. Germline loops: CDR1 DFQATT, CDR2 SNEGSKA (reference sequence).

This clonotype was observed many times. The chain employs TRBV30 and TRBJ1-1, with D hard to call. Trimming pared 6 bases from V and 5 bases from J, leaving 7 bases between. The CDR3 runs 10 residues. Germline-derived CDR1 and CDR2 are GTSNPN and SVGIG (reference sequence). CDR3 amino acids: CACSRTEAFF. The CDR3 DNA reads as TGTGCCTGCAGTCGGACTGAAGCTTTCTTT.

V gene TRBV29-1 combines with J gene TRBJ2-2; D ambiguous. Germline CDR1 is SQVTM and CDR2 is ANQGSEA. The CDR3 is 11 amino acids. Trimming shortened V by 5 bases and J by 5 bases, and 6 bases separated the two germline ends. CDR3 region: CSVTTTGELFF. The CDR3 nucleotides are TGCAGCGTTACGACAACCGGGGAGCTGTTTTTT.

The rearrangement links TRBV3-1 to TRBJ1-5; a weak D match, TRBD1 (5 bases). CDR1 and CDR2 from the germline V gene are LGHDT and YNNKEL (reference sequence). The CDR3 is 17 residues long. V was clipped by 5 bases and J by 4 bases, with 21 bases between them. This CDR3 reads CASSSTSAGVGNQPQHF. DNA of the CDR3: TGTGCCAGCAGCTCCACCTCCGCGGGGGTGGGGAATCAGCCCCAGCATTTT.

This clonotype was recorded a few times. The rearrangement joins TRBV7-9 to TRBJ2-7; D is uncertain. Per the germline V gene, CDR1 is SEHNR and CDR2 is FQNEAQ (reference sequence). Trimming left V 5 bases short and J 2 bases short, with 13 bases between. CDR3 length: 14 amino acids. The CDR3 DNA follows: TGTGCCAGCAGCAACTTCTTAGCCCCCTACGAGCAGTACTTC. This gives the protein CASSNFLAPYEQYF.

This clonotype has a count of ten or more. J is TRBJ1-4 and V is TRBV7-9, with D uncertain. The V end was cut by 4 bases, the J end by 2 bases, with 11 bases between. There are 15 residues in the CDR3. Germline CDR1 SEHNR, CDR2 FQNEAQ (reference sequence). The CDR3 DNA follows: TGTGCCAGCAGCTCATGGCAGGTGACTAATGAAAAACTGTTTTTT. Its translation: CASSSWQVTNEKLFF. The whole variable domain, filled in from reference TRBV7-9 and TRBJ1-4, reads DTGVSQNPRHKITKRGQNVTFRCDPISEHNRLYWYRQTLGQGPEFLTYFQNEAQLEKSRLLSDRFSAERPKGSFSTLEIQRTEQGDSAMYLCASSSWQVTNEKLFFGSGTQLSVL.

The CDR3 DNA is TGTGCCAGCAGTTTAAGAAGTTCACCCCAGCATTTT. Protein product: CASSLRSSPQHF. The rearrangement joins TRBV28 to TRBJ1-5; no reliable D call. CDR3 length equals 12 residues. Trimming took off 2 bases at V and 10 bases at J, with 9 bases between the two ends. Germline V lookup: CDR1 MDHEN, CDR2 SYDVKM.

The genes are TRBV7-2 and TRBJ1-5; 7 bases are shared with TRBD1. The V segment lost 2 bases and the J segment 8 bases; nucleotides outside the gene matches: 3. The CDR3 extends over 13 amino acids. Germline assignment: CDR1 SGHTA and CDR2 FQGNSA. The CDR3 DNA is TGTGCCAGCAGCTTAAGCAGGGGGAAGCCCCAGCATTTT. Its protein is CASSLSRGKPQHF.

This clonotype was picked up many times. Germline and junction disagree at one end, which may indicate a read error. The chain is built from TRBV7-7 and TRBJ2-5; no definite D call. This CDR3 has 16 amino acids. Germline CDR1 SSHAT, CDR2 FNYEAQ (reference sequence). Written as DNA, the CDR3 is TGTGCTAGCAGCTTAGGTTCGATTTTGGGAAAAGAGACCCAGTACTTC. Protein: CASSLGSILGKETQYF.

On this clonotype: One junction end does not reproduce the germline sequence, and a read error may be involved. This chain connects TRBV5-1 to TRBJ2-7, with 10 bases identical to TRBD1. CDR1 and CDR2 from the germline V gene are SGHRS and YFSETQ. CDR3 length equals 14 residues. The CDR3 here is CASGFGTGVYEQYF. The DNA for the CDR3 is TGCGCCAGCGGCTTCGGGACAGGGGTTTACGAGCAGTACTTC.

Remarks on this clonotype: A much larger clone is a single base away; this may be a read error. Lacking the conserved final phenylalanine or tryptophan, this CDR3 likely reflects a read error. The rearrangement links TRBV6-1 to TRBJ1-1, with D unclear. V shed 7 bases and J shed 1 base, with 10 bases lying between them. The CDR3 totals 13 residues. In germline, CDR1 is MNHNS, CDR2 SASEGT. CDR3 region: CASIKFQNTEAFL. As DNA, the CDR3 is TGTGCCAGCATAAAGTTCCAGAACACTGAAGCTTTCCTT.

On this clonotype: An end of the junction differs from the germline gene, which may be a read error. The chain is built from TRBV30 and TRBJ1-3, with 8 bases matching TRBD1. Per the germline V gene, CDR1 is GTSNPN and CDR2 is SVGIG (reference sequence). This CDR3 region has 14 residues. This chain's CDR3 is CAWSLTGGGDTIYF. The CDR3, as DNA: TGTGCCTGGAGTCTCACAGGGGGTGGAGACACCATATATTTT.

This clonotype was recorded at least ten times. The chain joins TRBV11-2 to TRBJ2-2, with D uncertain. Germline values: CDR1 SGHAT, CDR2 FQNNGV. With 5 bases removed from V and 8 bases from J, the gap between germline ends came to 3 bases. The CDR3 runs to 10 residues. CDR3 in amino acids: CASSRGELFF. CDR3 nucleotide sequence: TGTGCCAGCAGCCGAGGGGAGCTGTTTTTT.

This clonotype was counted ten times or more. One end of the junction does not line up with germline, which may come from a read error. This sequence joins TRBV2 and TRBJ1-2; the match to TRBD1 covers 8 bases. This CDR3 comprises 13 residues. In germline, CDR1 is SNHLY, CDR2 FYNNEI. The CDR3: CASSGGTGYGYTF. In DNA form, the CDR3 reads TGCGCCAGCAGTGGTGGGACAGGCTATGGCTACACCTTC.